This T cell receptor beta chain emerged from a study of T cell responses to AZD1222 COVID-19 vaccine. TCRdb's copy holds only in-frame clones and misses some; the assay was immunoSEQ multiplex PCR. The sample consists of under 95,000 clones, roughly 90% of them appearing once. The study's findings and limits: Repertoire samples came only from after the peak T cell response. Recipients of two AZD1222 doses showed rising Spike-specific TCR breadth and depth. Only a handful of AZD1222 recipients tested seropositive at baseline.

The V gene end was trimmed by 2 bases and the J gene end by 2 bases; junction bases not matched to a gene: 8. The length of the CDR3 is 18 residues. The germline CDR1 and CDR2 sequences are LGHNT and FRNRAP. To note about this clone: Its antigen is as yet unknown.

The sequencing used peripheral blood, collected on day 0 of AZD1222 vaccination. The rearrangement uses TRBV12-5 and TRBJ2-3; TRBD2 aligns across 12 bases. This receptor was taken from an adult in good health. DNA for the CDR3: TGTGCTAGTGGTTTGTTCCCTAGCGGGGGGGTTCCCACAGATACGCAGTATTTT. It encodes CASGLFPSGGVPTDTQYF.